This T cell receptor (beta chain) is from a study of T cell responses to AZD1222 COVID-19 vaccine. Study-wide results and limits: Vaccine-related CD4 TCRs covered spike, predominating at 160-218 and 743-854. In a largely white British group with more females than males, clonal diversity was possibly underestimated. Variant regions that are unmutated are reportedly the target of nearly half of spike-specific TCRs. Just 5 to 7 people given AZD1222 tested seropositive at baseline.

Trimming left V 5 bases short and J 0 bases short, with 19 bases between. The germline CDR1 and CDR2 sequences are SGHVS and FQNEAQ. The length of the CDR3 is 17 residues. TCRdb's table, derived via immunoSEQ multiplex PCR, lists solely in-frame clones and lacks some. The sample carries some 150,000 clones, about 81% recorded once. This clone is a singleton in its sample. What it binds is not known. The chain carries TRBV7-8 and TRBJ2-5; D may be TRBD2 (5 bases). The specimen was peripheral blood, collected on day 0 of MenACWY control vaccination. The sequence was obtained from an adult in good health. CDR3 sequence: CASSRLDSRANQETQYF. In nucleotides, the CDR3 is TGTGCCAGCAGCCGACTTGATTCGCGGGCAAACCAAGAGACCCAGTACTTC.